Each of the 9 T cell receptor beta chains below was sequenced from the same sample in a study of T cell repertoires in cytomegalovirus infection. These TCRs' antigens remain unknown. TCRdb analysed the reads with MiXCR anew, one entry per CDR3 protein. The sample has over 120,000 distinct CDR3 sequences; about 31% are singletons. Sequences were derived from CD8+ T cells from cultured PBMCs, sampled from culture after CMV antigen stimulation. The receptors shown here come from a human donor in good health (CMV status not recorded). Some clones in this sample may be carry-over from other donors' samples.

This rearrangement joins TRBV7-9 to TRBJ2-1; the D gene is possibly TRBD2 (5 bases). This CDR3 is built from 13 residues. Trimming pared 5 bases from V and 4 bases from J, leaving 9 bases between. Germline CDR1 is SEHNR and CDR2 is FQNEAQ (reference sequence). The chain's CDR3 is CASSNRDYNEQFF. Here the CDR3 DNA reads TGTGCCAGCAGCAACCGGGATTACAATGAGCAGTTCTTC.

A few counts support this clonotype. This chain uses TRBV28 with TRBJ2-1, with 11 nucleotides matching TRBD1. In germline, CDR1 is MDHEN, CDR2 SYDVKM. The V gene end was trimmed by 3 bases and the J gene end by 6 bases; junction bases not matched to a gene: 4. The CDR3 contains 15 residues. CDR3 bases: TGTGCCAGCAGTTTGTGGACAGGGGGCCTCAATGAGCAGTTCTTC. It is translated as CASSLWTGGLNEQFF.

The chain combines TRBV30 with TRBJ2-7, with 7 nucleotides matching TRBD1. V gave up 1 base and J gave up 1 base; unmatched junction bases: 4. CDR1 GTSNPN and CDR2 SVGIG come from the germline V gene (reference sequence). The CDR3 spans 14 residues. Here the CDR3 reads CAWSDWGQSYEQYF. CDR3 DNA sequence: TGTGCCTGGAGTGACTGGGGACAGTCCTACGAGCAGTACTTC.

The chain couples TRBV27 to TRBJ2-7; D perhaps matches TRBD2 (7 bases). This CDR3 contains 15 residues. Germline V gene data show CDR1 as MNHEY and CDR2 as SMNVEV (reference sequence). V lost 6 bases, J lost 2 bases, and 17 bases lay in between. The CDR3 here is CASRLGGGPPYEQYF. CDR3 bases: TGTGCCAGCAGGTTGGGGGGGGGGCCCCCCTACGAGCAGTACTTC.

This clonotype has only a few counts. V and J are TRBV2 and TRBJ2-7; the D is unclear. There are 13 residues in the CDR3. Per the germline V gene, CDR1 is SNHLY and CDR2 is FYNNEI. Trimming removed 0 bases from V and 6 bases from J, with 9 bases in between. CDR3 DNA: TGTGCCAGCAGTGAAGCAGCCGGTTCCGAGCAGTACTTC. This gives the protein CASSEAAGSEQYF.

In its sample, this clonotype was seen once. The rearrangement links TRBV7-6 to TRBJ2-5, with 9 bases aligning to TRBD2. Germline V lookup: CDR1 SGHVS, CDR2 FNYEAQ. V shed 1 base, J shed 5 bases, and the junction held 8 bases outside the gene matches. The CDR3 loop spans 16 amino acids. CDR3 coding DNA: TGTGCCAGCAGCTTAGGCCGGAGCGGGGGGCGGGAGACCCAGTACTTC. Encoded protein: CASSLGRSGGRETQYF.

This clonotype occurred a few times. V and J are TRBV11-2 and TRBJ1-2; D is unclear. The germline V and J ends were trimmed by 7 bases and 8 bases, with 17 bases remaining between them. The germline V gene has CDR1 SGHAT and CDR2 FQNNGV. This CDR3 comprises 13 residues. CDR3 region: CASTQSMGSGYTF. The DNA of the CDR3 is TGTGCCAGCACCCAATCCATGGGGAGCGGCTACACCTTC.

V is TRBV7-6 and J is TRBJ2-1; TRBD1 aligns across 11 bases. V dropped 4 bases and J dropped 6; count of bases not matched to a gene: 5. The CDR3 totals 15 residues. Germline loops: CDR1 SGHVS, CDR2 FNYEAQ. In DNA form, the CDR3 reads TGTGCCAGCAGCTCCGGGACAGGGGGAGGCAATGAGCAGTTCTTC. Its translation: CASSSGTGGGNEQFF.

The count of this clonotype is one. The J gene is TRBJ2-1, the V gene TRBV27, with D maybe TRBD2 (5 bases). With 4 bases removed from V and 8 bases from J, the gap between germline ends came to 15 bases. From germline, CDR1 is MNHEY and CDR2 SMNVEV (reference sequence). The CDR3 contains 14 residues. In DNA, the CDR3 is TGTGCCAGCAGTTCCAAGCTAGCTCTGGATGAGCAGTTCTTC. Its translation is CASSSKLALDEQFF.